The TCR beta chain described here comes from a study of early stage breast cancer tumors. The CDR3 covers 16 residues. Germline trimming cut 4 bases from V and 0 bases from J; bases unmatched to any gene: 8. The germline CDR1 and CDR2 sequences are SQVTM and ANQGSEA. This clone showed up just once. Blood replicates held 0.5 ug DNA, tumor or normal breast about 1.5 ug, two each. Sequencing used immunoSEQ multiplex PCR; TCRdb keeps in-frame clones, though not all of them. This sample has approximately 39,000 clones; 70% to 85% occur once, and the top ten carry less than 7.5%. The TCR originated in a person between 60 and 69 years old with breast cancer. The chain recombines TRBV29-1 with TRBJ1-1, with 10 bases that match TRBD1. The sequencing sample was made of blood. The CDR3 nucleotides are TGCAGCGTTGTAGGGGGACAGGGGCTGATGAACACTGAAGCTTTCTTT. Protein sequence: CSVVGGQGLMNTEAFF.